A single T cell receptor (beta chain) is shown here with its context. A few counts support this clonotype. Its antigen remains unidentified. Base qualities are not provided; no much larger clone lies one nucleotide away. The record originates from a study of T cells after yellow fever vaccination (dated by TCRdb to the late 2010s). Turning to the overall study: The SMART-Seq v4 Ultra Low Input RNA kit was used to prepare libraries from fractions with low cell numbers. Bulk TCR alpha and beta repertoires were sequenced longitudinally to track T-cell clones before and after primary and booster YFV17D yellow fever vaccination. Two healthy male donors, one aged 18 to 29 and one aged 30 to 40 years, made up the cohort. Bulk PBMC replicates and cell subsets were isolated from blood drawn at multiple timepoints before and after both primary and secondary immunization.

The CDR3, from cysteine to phenylalanine, totals 12 residues. CDR3 DNA only is kept here, 36 bases in frame from base 1. V lost 0 bases and J lost 7 bases; the stretch between them is 6 bases long. CDR1 and CDR2 are read off the germline V gene as MGHRA and YSYEKL. The paper's findings and limits, for the study overall: After the booster, most clones that had expanded after primary vaccination were detected again (nearly 97% of CD4 and around nine tenths of CD8), suggesting broad maintenance of memory. A small share of clonotypes occurred in both CD4 and CD8 compartments, likely arising from convergent recombination. Compared with the primary T-cell response, the secondary T-cell response was weaker but faster, peaking on day 5 rather than day 15. Computational filtering was required because FACS-sorted repertoires could contain abundant contaminating clonotypes from the bulk population. The study included only two donors, which limits how far the findings can be generalized.

Sample treatment or condition, as interpreted from the label and publication: live attenuated yellow fever vaccine strain. At each blood-draw timepoint, two biological replicates of bulk PBMCs were collected. PBMCs were isolated from peripheral blood using a standard Ficoll-Paque protocol. TriZol was used to extract RNA from bulk PBMCs, CD4 and CD8 fractions, and dextramer-positive and dextramer-negative fractions. TCR cDNA was made using 5'RACE template switching, a step that added a universal primer site and unique molecular identifiers. cDNA synthesis was primed from both the TCR alpha and TCR beta constant segments. Library amplification involved two PCR steps, and the second step added sample barcodes and sequencing adapters. Sequencing of libraries was done on Illumina HiSeq 2500 (2x100 bp) or NovaSeq (2x150 bp). As for how the authors treated the data: MIGEC handled demultiplexing of reads and collapsing into UMI consensus sequences, while MiXCR performed V(D)J alignment. Clonotypes responding to the vaccine were identified with edgeR on replicate PBMC samples, with the criteria of FDR below 0.01 and a log2 fold change above 5 up to day 15. Each bulk clonotype received a CD4 or CD8 identity based on whether the sequenced CD4 or CD8 repertoire contained that clonotype at higher abundance. The public reads were reprocessed in TCRdb via fastp at Q25 and MiXCR, keeping in-frame beta chains. Identical CDR3 protein sequences are pooled into one entry, listed with their most common genes and DNA. These V and J calls derive from TCRdb rather than the authors' analysis. The sample data list around 400,000 distinct CDR3 sequences, and 11% of these were observed just once. The ten largest clonotypes hold less than 20% of the sample.

This receptor chain uses TRBV4-1 and TRBJ2-5; the D segment cannot be called with confidence. The sequence was collected from a man in his late teens or twenties who received the YFV17D yellow fever vaccine. The material was PBMCs, obtained on the day of the first yellow fever vaccination. Here the CDR3 is given as CASSQDGTTQYF. The nucleotide sequence is given as TGCGCCAGCAGCCAAGACGGTACGACCCAGTACTTC.